This record concerns one T cell receptor (gamma chain) sequence. The antigen is undetermined. Sequences come from RNA converted to cDNA by reverse transcription. Pooled V-gene forward primers with one constant-region reverse primer generated the CDR3 amplicons by multiplex PCR. TCRdb repeated clone calling on the multiplex PCR reads with CATT. Of tens of thousands of gamma-chain clones listed, roughly a fifth are singletons. These data originate in a study of Vδ1+ human thymocytes. Study observations and caveats: In the thymus, TRG and TRD repertoires looked highly polyclonal with Gaussian CDR3 lengths. Around a fifth of thymic delta-chain sequences were Vdelta2, with few Vdelta3, unlike blood Vdelta1+ controls. TRD repertoires were essentially private, unlike widely shared TRG clonotypes.

Sorted Vdelta1+ thymocytes were about 97% to 99.6% pure. With 1 base clipped from V and 2 bases from J, the junction kept 5 bases outside the gene matches. The CDR3 has 14 residues. The germline CDR1 and CDR2 sequences are GITISATS and ISYDGTV (reference sequence). Sequencing was carried out using Vdelta1+ gamma-delta thymocytes from the thymus. The subset: FACS-sorted CD3+ TCRalphabeta- TCRVdelta1+ TCRVdelta2- thymocytes. This TCR was recovered from a girl less than two years old who had congenital heart surgery. The gene calls are TRGV9 and TRGJ1 or TRGJ2. The CDR3 nucleotides read TGTGCCTTGTGGGAGGTATCTCATTATTATAAGAAACTCTTT. Residues: CALWEVSHYYKKLF.